This passage covers 5 T cell receptor beta chains from one sample sequenced in a study of CD8 T cells in Susac syndrome. RNA in amounts of roughly 0.5 to 1 ug was reverse transcribed with random hexamers. TCRdb reprocessed the immunoSEQ multiplex PCR reads via MiXCR and lists one record per CDR3 protein. The repertoire holds approximately 170,000 distinct CDR3 sequences, with around 95% as singletons. Sequencing was performed on CD4+ T cells from PBMCs. The source of these receptors is a human donor in good health.

The rearrangement joins TRBV12-3 or TRBV12-4 to TRBJ2-3; 7 nucleotides align to TRBD1. The CDR3 spans 14 residues. The ends lost 7 bases at V and 5 bases at J; junction bases unmatched: 9. The CDR3 protein is CASNPRQGLDTQYF. The CDR3 DNA reads TGTGCCAGCAACCCACGACAGGGTTTAGATACGCAGTATTTT.

This chain uses TRBV20-1 with TRBJ2-2; 9 bases map to TRBD2. CDR3 length: 15 residues. With 2 bases clipped from V and 4 bases from J, the junction kept 5 bases outside the gene matches. CDR1 DFQATT and CDR2 SNEGSKA come from the germline V gene (reference sequence). In DNA, the CDR3 is TGCAGTGCTAGAAGGCCTAGCGGGGCCACCGGGGAGCTGTTTTTT. Amino acids: CSARRPSGATGELFF.

The chain recombines TRBV29-1 with TRBJ1-2, with unresolved D. The CDR3 runs 11 residues. The V gene lost 7 bases and the J gene lost 6 bases, with 12 bases spanning the gap. Germline values: CDR1 SQVTM, CDR2 ANQGSEA. CDR3 sequence: CSATTGDGYTF. The CDR3 DNA reads as TGCAGCGCCACCACGGGAGATGGCTACACCTTC.

The DNA for the CDR3 is TGTGCCAGCAGCTCTTCGACAGGAGCCTACGAGCAGTACTTC. This encodes CASSSSTGAYEQYF. The chain joins TRBV7-8 to TRBJ2-7; TRBD1 might be the D (6 bases). Germline values: CDR1 SGHVS, CDR2 FQNEAQ. This CDR3 has 14 amino acids. The germline V and J ends were trimmed by 4 bases and 2 bases, with 12 bases remaining between them.

This chain uses TRBV9 with TRBJ2-2; TRBD2 is a possible D gene (6 bases). This CDR3 region has 14 residues. Germline V gene sequence: CDR1 SGDLS, CDR2 YYNGEE. V dropped 5 bases and J dropped 5 bases, with 13 bases sitting between them. The CDR3 sequence is CASRRGEGTGELFF. CDR3 coding DNA: TGTGCCAGCAGGCGGGGTGAAGGGACCGGGGAGCTGTTTTTT.